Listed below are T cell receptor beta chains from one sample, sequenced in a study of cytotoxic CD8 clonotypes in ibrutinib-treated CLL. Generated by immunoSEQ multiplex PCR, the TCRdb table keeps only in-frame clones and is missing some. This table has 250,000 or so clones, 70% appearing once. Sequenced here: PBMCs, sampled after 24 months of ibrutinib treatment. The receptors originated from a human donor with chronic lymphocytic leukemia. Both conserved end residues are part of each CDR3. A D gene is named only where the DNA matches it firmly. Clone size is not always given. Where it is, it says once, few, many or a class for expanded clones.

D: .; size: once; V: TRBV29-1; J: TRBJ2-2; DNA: TGCAGCGTTCCGGACAGGGAGGGATCTAAAAACACCGGGGAGCTGTTTTTT; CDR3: CSVPDREGSKNTGELFF
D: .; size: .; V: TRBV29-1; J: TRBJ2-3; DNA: TGCAGCGTTTCCAGACAGGCGGATACGCAGTATTTT; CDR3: CSVSRQADTQYF
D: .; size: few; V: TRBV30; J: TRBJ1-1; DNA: TGTGCCTGGAGTTTCCGGGAGAACACTGAAGCTTTCTTT; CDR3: CAWSFRENTEAFF
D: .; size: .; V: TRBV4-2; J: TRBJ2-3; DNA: TGTGCCAGCACCCGGGACGGGGGGCCGAGCACAGATACGCAGTATTTT; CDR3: CASTRDGGPSTDTQYF
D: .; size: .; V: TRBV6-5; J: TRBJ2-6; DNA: TGTGCCAGCAGTTCCGGGTTTGCCAACGTCCTGACTTTC; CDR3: CASSSGFANVLTF
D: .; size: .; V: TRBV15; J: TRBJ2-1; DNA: TGTGCCACCAGCGGCAGGGGGGACCCAGCCTACAATGAGCAGTTCTTC; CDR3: CATSGRGDPAYNEQFF
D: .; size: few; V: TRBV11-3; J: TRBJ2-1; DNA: TGTGCCAGCAGCTTATCTGAAGGGGGTGAGCAGTTCTTC; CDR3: CASSLSEGGEQFF
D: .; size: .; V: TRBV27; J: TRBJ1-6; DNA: TGTGCCAGCAGTTCCCTAACTCCACCGGGTTCCAGAATCCACTTT; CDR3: CASSSLTPPGSRIHF
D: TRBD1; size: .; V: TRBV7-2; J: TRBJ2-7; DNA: TGTGCCAGCAGCTTAGACGGGGACAGGTTGTACGAGCAGTACTTC; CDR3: CASSLDGDRLYEQYF
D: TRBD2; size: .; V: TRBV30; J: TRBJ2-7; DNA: TGTGCCTGGGGGGACGGGACTAGCGGGATCTACGAGCAGTACTTC; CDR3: CAWGDGTSGIYEQYF
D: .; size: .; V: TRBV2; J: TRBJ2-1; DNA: TGTGCCAGCAGATCCACGGATGAGCAGTTCTTC; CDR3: CASRSTDEQFF
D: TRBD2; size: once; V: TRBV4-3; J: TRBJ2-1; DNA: TGCGCCAGCAGCCAAGATACACCTCTCTTAGCGGGGGGTGACAATGAGCAGTTCTTC; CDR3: CASSQDTPLLAGGDNEQFF
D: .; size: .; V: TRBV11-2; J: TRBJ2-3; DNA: TGTGCCAGCAGCTTAGATCCGGGGCCCCCGGATACGCAGTATTTT; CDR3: CASSLDPGPPDTQYF
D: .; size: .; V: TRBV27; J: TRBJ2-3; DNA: TGTGCCAGCATAGAGTTGGGAGGCCCAGATACGCAGTATTTT; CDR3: CASIELGGPDTQYF
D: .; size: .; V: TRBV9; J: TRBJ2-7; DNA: TGTGCCAGCAGCGTAGATTACGGGAGCGCCTACGAGCAGTACTTC; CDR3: CASSVDYGSAYEQYF
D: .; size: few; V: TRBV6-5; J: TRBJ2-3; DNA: TGTGCCAGCAGTAACTGGGACGGAGGACAGTATTTT; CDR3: CASSNWDGGQYF
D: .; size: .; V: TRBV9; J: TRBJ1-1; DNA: TGTGCCAGCAGCGTAGGGGCAAGGAACACTGAAGCTTTCTTT; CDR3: CASSVGARNTEAFF
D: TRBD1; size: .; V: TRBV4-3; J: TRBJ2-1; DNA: TGCGCCAGCAGCCGCCGGGACAGGGCACAAGACAATGAGCAGTTCTTC; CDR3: CASSRRDRAQDNEQFF
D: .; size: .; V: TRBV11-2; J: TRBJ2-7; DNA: TGTGCCAGCAGCCTATCCCGGGACGAGCAGTACTTC; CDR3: CASSLSRDEQYF
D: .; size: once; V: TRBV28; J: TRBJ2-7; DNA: TGTGCCAGCAGCCCCCCAGGGGCCGCCTACGAGCAGTACTTC; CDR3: CASSPPGAAYEQYF
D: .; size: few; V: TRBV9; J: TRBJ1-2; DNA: TGTGCCAGCAGCGTCTCCCAGGTGGAGGACTATGGCTACACCTTC; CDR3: CASSVSQVEDYGYTF